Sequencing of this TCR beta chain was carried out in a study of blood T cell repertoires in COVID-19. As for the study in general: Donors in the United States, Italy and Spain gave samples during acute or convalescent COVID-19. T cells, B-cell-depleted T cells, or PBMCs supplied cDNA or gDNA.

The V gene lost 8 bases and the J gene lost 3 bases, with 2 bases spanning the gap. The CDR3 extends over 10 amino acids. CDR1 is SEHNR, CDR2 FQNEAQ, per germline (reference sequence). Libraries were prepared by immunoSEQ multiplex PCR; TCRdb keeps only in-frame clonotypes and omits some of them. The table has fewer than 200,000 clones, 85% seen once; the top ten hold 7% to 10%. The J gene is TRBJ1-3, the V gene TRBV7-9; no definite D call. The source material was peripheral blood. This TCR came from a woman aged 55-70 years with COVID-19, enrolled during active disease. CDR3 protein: CASRGNTIYF. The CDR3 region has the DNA TGTGCCAGCCGTGGAAACACCATATATTTT.